A single T cell receptor (beta chain) is shown here with its context. No antigen is known for it. This sample stems from a study of cytomegalovirus exposure and HLA in healthy donors. Study-wide results and limits: Researchers counted around 160 TCR beta chains as cytomegalovirus-associated.

Among the roughly 120 subjects of the validation cohort, separate from the roughly 700-subject first cohort, were the donors. Data came from immunoSEQ multiplex PCR; TCRdb stores just in-frame clones and leaves some out. The sample holds 250,000 or so clones, roughly 87% seen once. Germline V CDR1 and CDR2: MGHDK, SYGVNS. V lost 7 bases to trimming and J lost 11 bases, with 17 bases between them. The CDR3 length is 12 residues. The source is a young man in good health and CMV-seropositive. The chain is built from TRBV25-1 and TRBJ1-1, with D possibly matching TRBD1 (5 bases). The source material was PBMCs. CDR3 in amino acids: CASTLGGDTAFF. In DNA, the CDR3 is TGTGCCAGCACCCTGGGAGGGGATACCGCTTTCTTT.